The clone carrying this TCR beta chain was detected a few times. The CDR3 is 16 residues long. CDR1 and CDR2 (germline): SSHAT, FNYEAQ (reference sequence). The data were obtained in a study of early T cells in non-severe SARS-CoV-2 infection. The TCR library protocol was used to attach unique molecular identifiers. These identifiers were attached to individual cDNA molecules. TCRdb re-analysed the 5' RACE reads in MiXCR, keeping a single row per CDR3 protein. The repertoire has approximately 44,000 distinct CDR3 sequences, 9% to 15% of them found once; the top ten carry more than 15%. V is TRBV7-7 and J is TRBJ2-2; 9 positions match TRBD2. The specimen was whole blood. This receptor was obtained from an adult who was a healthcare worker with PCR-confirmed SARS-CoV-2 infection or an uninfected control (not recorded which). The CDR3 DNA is TGTGCTTGGGGCCCAGCGGGAGGACCGAACACCGGGGAGCTGTTTTTT. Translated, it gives CAWGPAGGPNTGELFF.